This T cell receptor beta chain came from a study of shared clonotypes between healthy human individuals. Assay used: immunoSEQ multiplex PCR; TCRdb lists only in-frame clones, some missing. Among about 1 million clones listed, 70% to 80% were seen once. Trimming shortened V by 0 bases and J by 4 bases, and 18 bases separated the two germline ends. Per germline, CDR1 LGHNA and CDR2 YSLEER. The CDR3 sequence is 18 residues long. This clonotype originated in a man aged 18 to 30 in good health. J is TRBJ2-2 and V is TRBV4-3; D is unclear. Sequenced sample: memory CD4+ T cells sorted from blood. Subset specified: CD45RA-negative fraction. The CDR3 here is CASSQEGLSLRSTGELFF. CDR3 nucleotide sequence: TGCGCCAGCAGCCAAGAGGGGTTGTCTTTAAGAAGCACCGGGGAGCTGTTTTTT.